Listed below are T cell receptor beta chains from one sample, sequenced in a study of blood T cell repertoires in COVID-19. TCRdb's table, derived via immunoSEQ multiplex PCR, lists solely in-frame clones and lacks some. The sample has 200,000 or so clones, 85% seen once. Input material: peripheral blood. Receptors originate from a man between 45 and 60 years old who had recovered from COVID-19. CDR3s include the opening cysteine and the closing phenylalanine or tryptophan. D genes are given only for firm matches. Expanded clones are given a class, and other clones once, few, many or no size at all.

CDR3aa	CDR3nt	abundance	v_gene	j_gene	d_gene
CASSHGTGVNEQFF	TGTGCCAGTAGTCATGGGACAGGGGTCAATGAGCAGTTCTTC	-	TRBV19	TRBJ2-1	TRBD1
CASSQGLFPPTF	TGTGCCAGCAGCCAAGGACTATTCCCTCCGACTTTC	-	TRBV3-1/TRBV3-2	TRBJ2-6	-
CASSILDRGPGVPLHF	TGTGCCAGTAGTATCTTGGACAGGGGACCGGGGGTACCCCTCCACTTT	few	TRBV19	TRBJ1-6	TRBD1
CASSLGLPPYEQYF	TGTGCCAGCAGTTTGGGACTTCCACCCTACGAGCAGTACTTC	-	TRBV27	TRBJ2-7	-
CASSLRGSGNQPQHF	TGTGCCAGCAGCCTCAGGGGATCGGGCAATCAGCCCCAGCATTTT	few	TRBV6-5	TRBJ1-5	-
CASSSLAGYNEQFF	TGCGCCAGCAGCTCTCTTGCAGGGTACAATGAGCAGTTCTTC	-	TRBV5-1	TRBJ2-1	-
CASSRGQTSYEQYF	TGTGCCAGCAGCCGGGGACAGACTTCCTACGAGCAGTACTTC	few	TRBV7-8	TRBJ2-7	TRBD1
CASSTGLAGDNEQYF	TGTGCCAGTAGTACCGGACTAGCGGGAGACAACGAGCAGTACTTC	-	TRBV19	TRBJ2-7	TRBD2
CATSARTSGLDTQYF	TGTGCCACCAGCGCCCGGACTAGCGGACTGGATACGCAGTATTTT	-	TRBV15	TRBJ2-3	TRBD2
CASSTGDSNYGYTF	TGTGCCAGCTCAACAGGGGATTCTAACTATGGCTACACCTTC	-	TRBV19	TRBJ1-2	TRBD1
CASSLTGTTYEQYF	TGTGCCAGCAGCTTGACAGGGACTACCTACGAGCAGTACTTC	-	TRBV5-5	TRBJ2-7	-
CASSSSGRPQETQYF	TGTGCCAGCAGTTCTAGCGGGAGGCCCCAAGAGACCCAGTACTTC	-	TRBV6-5	TRBJ2-5	TRBD2
CASSSPGLAGGTEQFF	TGTGCCAGCAGCTCCCCGGGACTAGCGGGAGGTACTGAGCAGTTCTTC	-	TRBV7-2	TRBJ2-1	TRBD2
CASSTRLAASSYNEQFF	TGTGCCAGCAGTACCCGACTAGCGGCCAGCTCCTACAATGAGCAGTTCTTC	few	TRBV28	TRBJ2-1	TRBD2
CASSLVAPGVAKNIQYF	TGTGCCAGCAGCTTAGTGGCGCCGGGAGTAGCCAAAAACATTCAGTACTTC	once	TRBV7-2	TRBJ2-4	-
CASSLDDRGSNTEAFF	TGTGCCAGCAGCTTAGACGACAGGGGATCGAACACTGAAGCTTTCTTT	-	TRBV7-7	TRBJ1-1	TRBD1
CASRFSSQGAGGELFF	TGTGCCAGCAGGTTTAGTAGTCAGGGGGCCGGCGGGGAGCTGTTTTTT	-	TRBV27	TRBJ2-2	TRBD1
CATSIALAGTYNEQFF	TGTGCCACCAGCATCGCACTAGCGGGAACCTACAATGAGCAGTTCTTC	few	TRBV15	TRBJ2-1	TRBD2
CASNRAGGTYNEQFF	TGTGCCAGTAACCGAGCGGGAGGGACCTACAATGAGCAGTTCTTC	-	TRBV19	TRBJ2-1	TRBD2
CASSLGAGRRQETQYF	TGTGCCAGCAGCTTAGGGGCGGGAAGACGCCAAGAGACCCAGTACTTC	-	TRBV7-2	TRBJ2-5	-
CASSRQTGSVYEQYF	TGTGCCAGCAGTCGCCAGACAGGGTCGGTCTACGAGCAGTACTTC	-	TRBV6-5	TRBJ2-7	TRBD1
CASSITGSNYGYTF	TGTGCCAGTAGTATTACAGGGTCTAACTATGGCTACACCTTC	-	TRBV19	TRBJ1-2	-
CASSRGTVQETQYF	TGTGCCAGCAGCCGAGGGACAGTTCAAGAGACCCAGTACTTC	-	TRBV7-9	TRBJ2-5	TRBD1
CASSYTSFSTGEQFF	TGTGCCAGCAGTTACACCAGCTTTTCTACGGGTGAGCAGTTCTTC	-	TRBV6-5	TRBJ2-1	-
CAWSAGGRGRGQPQHF	TGTGCCTGGAGTGCGGGGGGTAGAGGGAGGGGTCAGCCCCAGCATTTT	-	TRBV30	TRBJ1-5	-
CASSSHRETSLNYGYTF	TGTGCCAGCAGCTCCCACAGGGAGACATCCCTTAACTATGGCTACACCTTC	-	TRBV28	TRBJ1-2	-
CASSPRTGRNTEAFF	TGTGCCAGTAGTCCCCGGACAGGGCGGAACACTGAAGCTTTCTTT	-	TRBV19	TRBJ1-1	TRBD1
CASSITREGGNEQFF	TGTGCCAGCTCCATTACTCGGGAGGGCGGCAATGAGCAGTTCTTC	-	TRBV18	TRBJ2-1	TRBD2
CASSLGGQGSYEQYF	TGTGCCAGCAGTTTAGGAGGACAGGGGAGTTACGAGCAGTACTTC	few	TRBV28	TRBJ2-7	TRBD1
CASSPYWTATNEKLFF	TGTGCCAGTAGTCCATATTGGACAGCAACTAATGAAAAACTGTTTTTT	-	TRBV19	TRBJ1-4	-
CASSPGTGLREQYF	TGTGCCAGTAGTCCGGGGACAGGTCTAAGAGAGCAGTACTTC	-	TRBV19	TRBJ2-7	TRBD1
CASSPLGTGFLDEQFF	TGTGCCAGCTCACCACTTGGGACAGGGTTTTTGGATGAGCAGTTCTTC	-	TRBV18	TRBJ2-1	TRBD1
CASSKEIERETLLSYEQYF	TGTGCCAGCAGCAAAGAGATCGAGCGGGAGACCCTCCTATCCTACGAGCAGTACTTC	-	TRBV21-1	TRBJ2-7	-
CASSRIAGVVGDTQYF	TGTGCCAGCAGCCGTATAGCGGGAGTTGTAGGAGATACGCAGTATTTT	-	TRBV3-1/TRBV3-2	TRBJ2-3	TRBD2
CASSEMPGGFYEQYF	TGTGCCAGCAGTGAAATGCCAGGGGGCTTCTACGAGCAGTACTTC	-	TRBV6-1	TRBJ2-7	TRBD1
CASSPSGRVARNEQFF	TGTGCCAGCAGTCCTAGCGGGAGGGTTGCACGCAATGAGCAGTTCTTC	-	TRBV27	TRBJ2-1	TRBD2
CASSTGGLVEQYF	TGTGCCAGCAGCACCGGAGGCCTTGTCGAGCAGTACTTC	-	TRBV6-6	TRBJ2-7	-
CASRTGTQGRNEQFF	TGTGCCAGCAGAACCGGGACACAGGGGCGGAATGAGCAGTTCTTC	-	TRBV27	TRBJ2-1	TRBD1
CASSYADRVRGNTIYF	TGTGCCAGCAGTTACGCGGACAGGGTGCGGGGAAACACCATATATTTT	-	TRBV6-5	TRBJ1-3	TRBD1
CASLRGHENTEAFF	TGTGCCAGCCTTAGGGGACACGAGAACACTGAAGCTTTCTTT	-	TRBV18	TRBJ1-1	-
CASSKDRIPSNQPQHF	TGTGCCAGTAGTAAGGACAGGATCCCTAGCAATCAGCCCCAGCATTTT	-	TRBV19	TRBJ1-5	TRBD1
CASSPTSGREQYF	TGTGCCAGCAGCCCTACTAGCGGGAGAGAGCAGTACTTC	-	TRBV4-2	TRBJ2-7	TRBD2
CASSFEGTGEQYF	TGCGCCAGCAGCTTTGAGGGAACGGGCGAGCAGTACTTC	-	TRBV5-1	TRBJ2-7	-
CASEGVPYEQYF	TGTGCCAGCGAGGGGGTCCCCTACGAGCAGTACTTC	-	TRBV6-5	TRBJ2-7	-
CASSSGVGEQYF	TGTGCCAGCAGCTCAGGGGTGGGGGAGCAGTACTTC	-	TRBV12-3/TRBV12-4	TRBJ2-7	-
CASSSISSLSTDTQYF	TGTGCCAGTAGTAGCATTAGCAGCCTCTCCACAGATACGCAGTATTTT	many	TRBV19	TRBJ2-3	-
CASRKQGANYGYTF	TGTGCCAGCAGGAAACAGGGGGCGAACTATGGCTACACCTTC	few	TRBV2	TRBJ1-2	TRBD1
CSASGRASNQPQHF	TGCAGTGCTAGTGGCAGGGCGAGCAATCAGCCCCAGCATTTT	-	TRBV20-1	TRBJ1-5	-